This is a list of T cell receptor beta chains from one sample in a study of blood T cell repertoires in COVID-19. Profiling relied on immunoSEQ multiplex PCR, and the TCRdb table lists in-frame clones only, not all of them. The table includes roughly 100,000 clones, about 80% detected once. Material: peripheral blood. The receptors derive from a woman between 65 and 79 years old with acute or convalescent COVID-19. The CDR3 runs from the conserved cysteine through the conserved F or W. A D gene is named only where the DNA matches it firmly. Clone size is not always given. Where it is, it says once, few, many or a class for expanded clones.

V	D	size	J	CDR3	DNA
TRBV3-1/TRBV3-2	TRBD1	.	TRBJ1-2	CASSQIGDRGNYGYTF	TGTGCCAGCAGCCAAATCGGGGACAGGGGTAACTATGGCTACACCTTC
TRBV7-2	.	.	TRBJ2-1	CASTGQSSYNEQFF	TGTGCCAGCACCGGACAGAGCTCCTACAATGAGCAGTTCTTC
TRBV18	.	.	TRBJ2-7	CASSQNGLAQSGYEQYF	TGTGCCAGCTCACAAAACGGCCTAGCCCAGAGTGGCTACGAGCAGTACTTC
TRBV7-9	TRBD1	.	TRBJ2-7	CASSSRDRTYYEQYF	TGTGCCAGCAGCTCCCGGGACAGAACCTACTACGAGCAGTACTTC
TRBV19	.	.	TRBJ2-7	CASSHRDYEQYF	TGTGCCAGTAGTCACAGGGACTACGAGCAGTACTTC
TRBV7-6	.	many	TRBJ2-5	CASSPSYDSGAYQETQYF	TGTGCCAGCAGCCCCTCGTATGATAGTGGGGCGTACCAAGAGACCCAGTACTTC
TRBV12-3/TRBV12-4	.	.	TRBJ1-1	CASRPTGNTEAFF	TGTGCCAGCAGGCCCACAGGGAACACTGAAGCTTTCTTT
TRBV18	TRBD2	.	TRBJ2-7	CASSFTSDSSYEQYF	TGTGCCAGCTCATTTACTAGCGACAGCTCCTACGAGCAGTACTTC
TRBV27	TRBD1	.	TRBJ1-5	CASSLYWDRGLNQPQHF	TGTGCCAGCAGTTTATATTGGGACAGGGGCCTCAATCAGCCCCAGCATTTT
TRBV12-3/TRBV12-4	.	.	TRBJ2-1	CASSFSGREQFF	TGTGCCAGCAGTTTTTCAGGGCGTGAGCAGTTCTTC
TRBV10-3	TRBD2	.	TRBJ2-3	CAISESLAGGSHTQYF	TGTGCCATCAGTGAGAGCCTAGCGGGGGGGTCCCATACGCAGTATTTT
TRBV18	TRBD2	.	TRBJ2-1	CASSPGSGGYNEQFF	TGTGCCAGCTCACCAGGCAGCGGGGGCTACAATGAGCAGTTCTTC
TRBV28	.	once	TRBJ1-6	CASKKDGSNSPLHF	TGTGCCAGCAAAAAAGACGGGAGTAATTCACCCCTCCACTTT
TRBV10-2	.	.	TRBJ1-2	CASSDGQTGYTF	TGCGCCAGCAGTGACGGACAGACTGGCTACACCTTC
TRBV5-1	.	.	TRBJ1-2	CASSSGEKGRYTF	TGCGCCAGCAGCTCGGGGGAGAAGGGTCGTTACACCTTC
TRBV5-1	.	once	TRBJ2-7	CASSRQGLDEQYF	TGCGCCAGCAGTCGGCAGGGGTTGGACGAGCAGTACTTC
TRBV5-1	.	.	TRBJ2-3	CASSSYTDTQYF	TGCGCCAGCAGCTCCTACACAGATACGCAGTATTTT
TRBV4-1	TRBD1	.	TRBJ1-6	CASSQSGTGGGSPLHF	TGCGCCAGCAGCCAGTCCGGGACAGGGGGCGGCTCACCCCTCCACTTT
TRBV2	TRBD1	once	TRBJ1-5	CASMKDRASNQPQHF	TGTGCCAGCATGAAAGACAGGGCTAGCAATCAGCCCCAGCATTTT
TRBV5-1	.	.	TRBJ2-1	CASSATGLAYNEQFF	TGCGCCAGCAGCGCTACAGGGCTTGCCTACAATGAGCAGTTCTTC
TRBV4-3	.	.	TRBJ1-1	CASSQPGETEAFF	TGCGCCAGCAGCCAACCGGGGGAAACTGAAGCTTTCTTT
TRBV5-1	TRBD1	once	TRBJ2-3	CASSTGQGFTDTQYF	TGCGCCAGCAGCACGGGACAGGGATTCACAGATACGCAGTATTTT
TRBV27	.	.	TRBJ1-1	CASSLLAGDTFF	TGTGCCAGCAGTTTATTGGCAGGGGATACTTTCTTT
TRBV5-5	TRBD1	few	TRBJ2-7	CASSRPPGTGDYEQYF	TGTGCCAGCAGTCGACCGCCCGGGACAGGGGACTACGAGCAGTACTTC
TRBV5-1	TRBD2	few	TRBJ2-1	CASSERGGGFGANEQFF	TGCGCCAGCAGCGAGCGAGGCGGGGGGTTCGGTGCCAATGAGCAGTTCTTC
TRBV11-2	TRBD1	.	TRBJ1-1	CASSSRLLTGAEAFF	TGTGCCAGCAGCTCCAGACTTCTTACAGGGGCTGAAGCTTTCTTT
TRBV10-1	TRBD1	few	TRBJ2-1	CASSSGTGIYNEQFF	TGCGCCAGCAGCTCCGGGACAGGGATATACAATGAGCAGTTCTTC
TRBV19	.	.	TRBJ2-1	CASSIGADHNEQFF	TGTGCCAGTAGTATTGGGGCAGACCACAATGAGCAGTTCTTC
TRBV29-1	.	few	TRBJ2-3	CSVVPQGRSTDTQYF	TGCAGCGTTGTTCCACAGGGGAGGAGTACAGATACGCAGTATTTT
TRBV2	.	.	TRBJ1-2	CASSTQGSYGYTF	TGTGCCAGCAGTACCCAGGGATCCTATGGCTACACCTTC
TRBV11-2	TRBD2	few	TRBJ2-3	CASSWTGGGPTDTQYF	TGTGCCAGCAGCTGGACCGGGGGGGGCCCCACAGATACGCAGTATTTT
TRBV24-1	TRBD1	.	TRBJ1-2	CATSDSGTGFGYTF	TGTGCCACCAGTGACTCCGGGACAGGGTTTGGCTACACCTTC
TRBV18	.	.	TRBJ1-5	CASSQGPEQPQHF	TGTGCCAGCTCACAGGGGCCGGAGCAGCCCCAGCATTTT
TRBV28	.	once	TRBJ1-6	CASTRNNLVDSPLHF	TGTGCCAGCACTCGAAACAATTTGGTGGATTCACCCCTCCACTTT
TRBV11-2	TRBD2	.	TRBJ2-1	CASSSLAGGTYNEQFF	TGTGCCAGCAGCAGTCTAGCGGGGGGAACCTACAATGAGCAGTTCTTC
TRBV5-1	TRBD1	once	TRBJ2-7	CASSTGELAYEQYF	TGCGCCAGCAGTACAGGGGAGTTGGCCTACGAGCAGTACTTC
TRBV18	TRBD2	.	TRBJ2-1	CASSHGGTMSEQFF	TGTGCCAGCTCACACGGGGGGACTATGAGTGAGCAGTTCTTC
TRBV27	TRBD1	few	TRBJ1-1	CASSRQGATEAFF	TGTGCCAGCAGTCGACAGGGGGCAACTGAAGCTTTCTTT
TRBV3-1/TRBV3-2	TRBD1	once	TRBJ2-7	CASSPYDRGSYEQYF	TGTGCCAGCAGCCCCTACGACAGGGGGTCCTACGAGCAGTACTTC
TRBV7-8	TRBD1	.	TRBJ2-3	CASSRQGIQDTQYF	TGTGCCAGCAGCCGACAGGGTATCCAAGATACGCAGTATTTT
TRBV11-2	TRBD2	.	TRBJ2-3	CASSRLAGGDTQYF	TGTGCCAGCAGCAGACTAGCGGGTGGAGATACGCAGTATTTT
TRBV6-6	.	.	TRBJ1-1	CASRDRLTNTEAFF	TGTGCCAGCAGAGACAGGTTGACGAACACTGAAGCTTTCTTT
TRBV7-6	TRBD2	few	TRBJ2-3	CASSLRGTSGGASTDTQYF	TGTGCCAGCAGCTTACGGGGGACTAGCGGGGGCGCTAGCACAGATACGCAGTATTTT
TRBV9	.	.	TRBJ2-7	CASSVGGTPIYEQYF	TGTGCCAGCAGCGTAGGGGGGACTCCAATCTACGAGCAGTACTTC
TRBV5-1	TRBD1	.	TRBJ2-1	CATTLGAGTGGNNEQFF	TGCGCCACCACCCTCGGGGCCGGGACAGGGGGAAACAATGAGCAGTTCTTC
TRBV3-1/TRBV3-2	.	.	TRBJ2-7	CASSQYGGSYEQYF	TGTGCCAGCAGCCAATACGGGGGCTCCTACGAGCAGTACTTC
TRBV7-9	.	.	TRBJ1-3	CASSFGGISGNTIYF	TGTGCCAGCAGCTTTGGGGGGATTTCTGGAAACACCATATATTTT
TRBV6-1	.	.	TRBJ1-5	CASSEKRYGMDSHNQPQHF	TGTGCCAGCAGTGAAAAAAGGTACGGTATGGACAGCCACAATCAGCCCCAGCATTTT